The next 16 T cell receptor beta chains were all read from a single sample in a study of T cells after yellow fever vaccination. TCRdb reprocessed the 5' RACE reads via MiXCR and lists one record per CDR3 protein. This table holds over 45,000 distinct CDR3 sequences, approximately 5.7% found once. This specimen consisted of PBMCs, either bulk or a sorted T-cell subset (CD4+, CD8+, memory, or dextramer-sorted; not recorded which), obtained on the day of the yellow fever booster vaccination. The receptors come from a man aged 18 to 30 who received the YFV17D yellow fever vaccine.

The J gene is TRBJ2-3, the V gene TRBV5-4; tentative D call: TRBD1 (5 bases). In germline, CDR1 is SGHNT, CDR2 YYREEE (reference sequence). Trimming left V 4 bases short and J 3 bases short, with 15 bases between. This CDR3 is built from 15 residues. The CDR3 bases are TGTGCCAGCAGCCCCTCCAGGGAAGTGACAGATACGCAGTATTTT. It specifies CASSPSREVTDTQYF.

This clonotype appeared many times. The chain employs TRBV7-9 and TRBJ1-2; D uncertain. Germline-derived CDR1 and CDR2 are SEHNR and FQNEAQ (reference sequence). The ends were cut back, 11 bases at V and 4 bases at J, with 14 bases in the middle. The CDR3 spans 12 residues. The CDR3 sequence is CASAAAGYGYTF. CDR3 DNA: TGTGCCTCGGCGGCCGCGGGCTATGGCTACACCTTC.

This clonotype was counted at least ten times. The rearrangement joins TRBV3-1 to TRBJ2-7, with D maybe TRBD1 (6 bases). CDR1 and CDR2 (germline): LGHDT, YNNKEL (reference sequence). Trimming left V 3 bases short and J 3 bases short, with 12 bases between. The CDR3 loop spans 14 amino acids. The CDR3 reads CASSQNAGDYEQYV. CDR3 sequence (DNA): TGTGCCAGCAGCCAGAATGCAGGGGACTACGAGCAGTACGTC.

This clonotype was observed a few times. This chain connects TRBV9 to TRBJ2-5; 7 bases match TRBD2. Germline V lookup: CDR1 SGDLS, CDR2 YYNGEE. The CDR3 totals 14 residues. V lost 0 bases and J lost 10; bases outside the gene matches: 9. The CDR3 nucleotides are TGTGCCAGCAGCGTAGGAGGAGTCCGGGACTACCAGTACTTC. Its translation is CASSVGGVRDYQYF.

This chain connects TRBV2 to TRBJ1-2; 9 nucleotides agree with TRBD1. Germline V gene sequence: CDR1 SNHLY, CDR2 FYNNEI. This CDR3 contains 14 residues. V gave up 5 bases and J gave up 4 bases; unmatched junction bases: 5. The CDR3 region has the DNA TGTGCCAGCAGTCGACAGGGGGATAGCTATGGCTACACCTTC. It yields the protein CASSRQGDSYGYTF.

This chain uses TRBV12-3 or TRBV12-4 with TRBJ2-1; D not resolved. The V gene lost 2 bases and the J gene lost 7 bases, with 6 bases spanning the gap. There are 12 residues in the CDR3. The CDR3 coding sequence is TGTGCCAGCAGTTTAAGTAGGAATGAGCAGTTCTTC. This encodes CASSLSRNEQFF.

A remark on this clonotype: Being one base from a much bigger clone, this may be a read error. J is TRBJ1-2 and V is TRBV29-1; D uncertain. The V gene lost 3 bases and the J gene lost 7 bases, with 6 bases spanning the gap. The germline V gene encodes CDR1 SQVTM and CDR2 ANQGSEA. The CDR3 is made up of 10 amino acids. CDR3 in amino acids: CSVEVVGYTF. The CDR3, as DNA: TGCAGCGTTGAGGTGGTTGGCTACACCTTC. Full variable domain (missing parts from reference TRBV29-1 and TRBJ1-2): SAVISQKPSRDICQRGTSLTIQCQVDSQVTMMFWYRQQPGQSLTLIATANQGSEATYESGFVIDKFPISRPNLTFSTLTVSNMSPEDSSIYLCSVEVVGYTFGSGTRLTVV.

Many counts were recorded for this clonotype. V usage is TRBV4-1 and J usage is TRBJ2-4; D ambiguous. Trimming cost V 0 bases and J 15 bases, with 12 bases left between them. From germline, CDR1 is MGHRA and CDR2 YSYEKL. The CDR3 has 12 amino acids. CDR3 coding DNA: TGCGCCAGCAGCCAAGATGGAAACGGCAGGTACTTC. It is translated as CASSQDGNGRYF.

V usage is TRBV4-1 and J usage is TRBJ1-1; D possibly corresponds to TRBD1 (5 bases). Germline V gene data show CDR1 as MGHRA and CDR2 as YSYEKL. The CDR3 length is 15 residues. Between the trimmed V and J ends, which lost 0 bases and 6 bases, there was a span of 14 bases. CDR3 nucleotide sequence: TGCGCCAGCAGCCAAGAACCAGGGCGTCTCTCTGAAGCTTTCTTT. It codes for CASSQEPGRLSEAFF.

This chain connects TRBV28 to TRBJ1-4; TRBD1 matches at 8 bases. Unmatched junction bases numbered 3, after V lost 10 bases and J lost 5 bases. Germline V gene sequence: CDR1 MDHEN, CDR2 SYDVKM. This CDR3 contains 12 residues. The CDR3 region is CATGQGNEKLFF. CDR3 DNA: TGTGCCACCGGACAGGGAAATGAAAAACTGTTTTTT.

The table lists this clonotype with a few counts. The rearrangement joins TRBV5-8 to TRBJ2-3; TRBD1 matches at 9 bases. The CDR3 is made up of 16 amino acids. Germline values: CDR1 SGHTS, CDR2 YDEGEE. J was trimmed by 1 base and V by 4 bases; bases with no gene match: 7. The CDR3 loop reads CASSTGTGLGTDTQYF. As DNA, the CDR3 is TGTGCCAGCAGCACCGGGACAGGGCTCGGCACAGATACGCAGTATTTT.

This clonotype was seen many times. The chain links TRBV29-1 to TRBJ2-7; no clear D gene. The CDR3 sequence is 13 residues long. The germline CDR1 and CDR2 sequences are SQVTM and ANQGSEA. V was clipped by 3 bases and J by 2 bases, with 11 bases between them. This CDR3 reads CSVENGPTYEQYF. Written as DNA, the CDR3 is TGCAGCGTTGAGAACGGGCCAACCTACGAGCAGTACTTC.

CDR3: CASSLRTDSNQPQHF. The CDR3 DNA reads as TGTGCCAGCAGTTTAAGGACAGATAGCAATCAGCCCCAGCATTTT. The chain carries TRBV12-3 or TRBV12-4 and TRBJ1-5, with a weak D call TRBD1 (6 bases). The CDR3 loop spans 15 amino acids. Trimming pared 2 bases from V and 0 bases from J, leaving 8 bases between.

The table lists this clonotype with many counts. The V and J genes are TRBV11-1 and TRBJ2-1; D ambiguous. V lost 2 bases to trimming and J lost 0 bases, with 14 bases between them. CDR3 length: 17 amino acids. From germline, CDR1 is SGHAT and CDR2 FQDESV (reference sequence). CDR3 region: CASSLRMTLSSYNEQFF. The CDR3 DNA reads as TGTGCCAGCAGCTTAAGGATGACTCTCAGCTCCTACAATGAGCAGTTCTTC. The entire variable domain, with the rest obtained from reference TRBV11-1 and TRBJ2-1, is as follows: EAEVAQSPRYKITEKSQAVAFWCDPISGHATLYWYRQILGQGPELLVQFQDESVVDDSQLPKDRFSAERLKGVDSTLKIQPAELGDSAMYLCASSLRMTLSSYNEQFFGPGTRLTVL.

V gene TRBV7-9 combines with J gene TRBJ1-5; tentatively, D is TRBD1 (6 bases). Germline CDR1 and CDR2: SEHNR and FQNEAQ (reference sequence). The CDR3 consists of 15 residues. V was pared by 5 bases and J by 2 bases, with 13 bases between. The CDR3: CASSTGPGGNQPQHF. The CDR3 DNA follows: TGTGCCAGCAGCACAGGCCCAGGGGGCAATCAGCCCCAGCATTTT.

This clonotype was observed many times. This rearrangement joins TRBV20-1 to TRBJ2-1; 7 bases agree with TRBD2. Germline V lookup: CDR1 DFQATT, CDR2 SNEGSKA (reference sequence). The CDR3 contains 15 residues. The V segment lost 1 base and the J segment 3 bases; nucleotides outside the gene matches: 6. This CDR3 reads CSARVFGGGYNEQFF. Here the CDR3 DNA reads TGCAGTGCTAGAGTGTTTGGCGGGGGCTACAATGAGCAGTTCTTC.